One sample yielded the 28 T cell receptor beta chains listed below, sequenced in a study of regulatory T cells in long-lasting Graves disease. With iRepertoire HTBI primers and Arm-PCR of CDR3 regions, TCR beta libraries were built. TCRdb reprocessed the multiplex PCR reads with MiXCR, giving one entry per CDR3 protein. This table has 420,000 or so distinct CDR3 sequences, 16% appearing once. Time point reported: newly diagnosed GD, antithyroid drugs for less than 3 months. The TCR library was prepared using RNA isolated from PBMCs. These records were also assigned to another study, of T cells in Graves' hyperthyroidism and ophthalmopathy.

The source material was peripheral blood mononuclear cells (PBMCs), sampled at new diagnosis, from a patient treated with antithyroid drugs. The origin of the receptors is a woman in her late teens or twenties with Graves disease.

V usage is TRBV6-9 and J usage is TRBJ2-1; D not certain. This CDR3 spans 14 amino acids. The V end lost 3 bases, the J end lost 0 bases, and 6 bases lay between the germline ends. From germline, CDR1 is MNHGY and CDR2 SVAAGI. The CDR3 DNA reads TGTGCCAGCAGTTACGCGAACTCCTACAATGAGCAGTTCTTC. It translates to CASSYANSYNEQFF.

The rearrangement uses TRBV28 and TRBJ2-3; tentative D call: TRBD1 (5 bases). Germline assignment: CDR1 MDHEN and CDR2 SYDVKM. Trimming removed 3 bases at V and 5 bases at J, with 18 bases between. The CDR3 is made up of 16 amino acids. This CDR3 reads CASSFLDITAGDTQYF. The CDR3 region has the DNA TGTGCCAGCAGTTTCCTGGACATTACCGCAGGAGATACGCAGTATTTT. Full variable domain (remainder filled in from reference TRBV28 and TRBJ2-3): DVKVTQSSRYLVKRTGEKVFLECVQDMDHENMFWYRQDPGLGLRLIYFSYDVKMKEKGDIPEGYSVSREKKERFSLILESASTNQTSMYLCASSFLDITAGDTQYFGPGTRLTVL.

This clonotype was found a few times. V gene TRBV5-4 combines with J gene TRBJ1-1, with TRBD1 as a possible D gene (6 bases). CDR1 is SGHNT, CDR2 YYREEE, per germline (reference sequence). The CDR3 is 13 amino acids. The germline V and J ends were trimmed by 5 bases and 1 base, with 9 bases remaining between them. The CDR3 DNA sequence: TGTGCCAGCAGACAGGGAACGAACACTGAAGCTTTCTTT. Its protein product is CASRQGTNTEAFF.

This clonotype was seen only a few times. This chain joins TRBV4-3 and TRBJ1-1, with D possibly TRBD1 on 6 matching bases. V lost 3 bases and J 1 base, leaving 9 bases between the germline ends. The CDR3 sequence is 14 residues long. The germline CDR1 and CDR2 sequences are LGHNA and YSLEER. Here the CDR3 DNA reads TGCGCCAGCAGCCACACAGGGTCGAACACTGAAGCTTTCTTT. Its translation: CASSHTGSNTEAFF.

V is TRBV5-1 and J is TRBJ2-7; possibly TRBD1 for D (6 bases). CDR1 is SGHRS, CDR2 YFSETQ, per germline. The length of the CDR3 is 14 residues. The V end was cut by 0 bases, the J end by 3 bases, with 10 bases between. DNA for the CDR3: TGCGCCAGCAGCTTGGAAGGGGGAGTCTACGAGCAGTACTTC. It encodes CASSLEGGVYEQYF. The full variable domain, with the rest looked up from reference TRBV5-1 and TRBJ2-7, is KAGVTQTPRYLIKTRGQQVTLSCSPISGHRSVSWYQQTPGQGLQFLFEYFSETQRNKGNFPGRFSGRQFSNSRSEMNVSTLELGDSALYLCASSLEGGVYEQYFGPGTRLTVT.

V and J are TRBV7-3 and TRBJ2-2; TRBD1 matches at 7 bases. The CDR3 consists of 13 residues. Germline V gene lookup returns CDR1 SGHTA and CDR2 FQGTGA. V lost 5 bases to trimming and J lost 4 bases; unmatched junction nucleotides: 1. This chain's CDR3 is CASSRQGTGELFF. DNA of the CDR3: TGTGCCAGCAGCCGACAGGGCACCGGGGAGCTGTTTTTT.

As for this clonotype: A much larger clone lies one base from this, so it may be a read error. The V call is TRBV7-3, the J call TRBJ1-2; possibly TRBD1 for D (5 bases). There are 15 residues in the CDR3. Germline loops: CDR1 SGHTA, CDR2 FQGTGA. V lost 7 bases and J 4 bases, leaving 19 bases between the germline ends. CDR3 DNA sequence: TGTGCCAGCAACCTTTGTCCCGACAGCTTCTATGGCTACACCTTC. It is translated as CASNLCPDSFYGYTF. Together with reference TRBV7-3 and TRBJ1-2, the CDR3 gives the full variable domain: GAGVSQTPSNKVTEKGKYVELRCDPISGHTALYWYRQSLGQGPEFLIYFQGTGAADDSGLPNDRFFAVRPEGSVSTLKIQRTERGDSAVYLCASNLCPDSFYGYTFGSGTRLTVV.

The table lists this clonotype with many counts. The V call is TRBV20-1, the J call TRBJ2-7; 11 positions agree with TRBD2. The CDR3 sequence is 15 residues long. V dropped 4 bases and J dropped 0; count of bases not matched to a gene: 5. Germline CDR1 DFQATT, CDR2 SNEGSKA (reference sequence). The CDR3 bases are TGCAGTGCTATCCTCGGGACTAGCGGCTCCTACGAGCAGTACTTC. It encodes CSAILGTSGSYEQYF.

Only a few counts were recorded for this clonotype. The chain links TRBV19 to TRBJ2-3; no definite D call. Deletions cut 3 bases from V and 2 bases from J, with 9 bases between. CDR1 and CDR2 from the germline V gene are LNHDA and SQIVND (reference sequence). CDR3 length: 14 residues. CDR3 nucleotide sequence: TGTGCCAGTAGTATTAGTGGTTACACAGATACGCAGTATTTT. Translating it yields CASSISGYTDTQYF.

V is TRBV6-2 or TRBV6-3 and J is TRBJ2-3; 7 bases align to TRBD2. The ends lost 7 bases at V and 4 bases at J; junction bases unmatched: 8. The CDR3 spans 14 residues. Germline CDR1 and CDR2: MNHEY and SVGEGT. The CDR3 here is CASKGGLSPDTQYF. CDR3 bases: TGTGCCAGCAAGGGAGGGTTGTCGCCAGATACGCAGTATTTT.

The CDR3 here is CASSLDSAGYQPQHF. The DNA for the CDR3 is TGTGCCAGCAGCTTAGATTCGGCGGGGTATCAGCCCCAGCATTTT. The rearrangement uses TRBV7-9 and TRBJ1-5; no clear D gene. The ends were cut back, 1 base at V and 5 bases at J, with 12 bases in the middle. Per germline, CDR1 SEHNR and CDR2 FQNEAQ (reference sequence). The CDR3 is 15 amino acids.

As DNA, the CDR3 is TGCAGCGTTAGGGACAGGGTTGGTTTAGAGACCCAGTACTTC. Translating it yields CSVRDRVGLETQYF. The V call is TRBV29-1, the J call TRBJ2-5; 9 bases line up with TRBD1. The CDR3 is 14 residues long. CDR1 is SQVTM and CDR2 is ANQGSEA in the germline V gene. With V trimmed by 5 bases and J by 4 bases, 8 bases remained unmatched.

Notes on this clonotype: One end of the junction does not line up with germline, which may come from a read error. The CDR3 DNA sequence: TGTGCCAGCAGTTTTCAGGGTCAAGGGTGGAATCGGCCCCAGCATTTT. Its translation is CASSFQGQGWNRPQHF. The rearrangement links TRBV11-1 to TRBJ1-5, with TRBD1 as a possible D gene (5 bases). This CDR3 spans 16 amino acids. Germline loops: CDR1 SGHAT, CDR2 FQDESV (reference sequence).

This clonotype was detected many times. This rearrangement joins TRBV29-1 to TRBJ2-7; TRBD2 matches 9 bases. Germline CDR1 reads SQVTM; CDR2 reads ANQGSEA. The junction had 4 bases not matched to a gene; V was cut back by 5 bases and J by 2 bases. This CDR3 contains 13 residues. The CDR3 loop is CSVSTSGPYEQYF. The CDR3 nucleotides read TGCAGCGTTTCCACTAGCGGGCCCTACGAGCAGTACTTC.

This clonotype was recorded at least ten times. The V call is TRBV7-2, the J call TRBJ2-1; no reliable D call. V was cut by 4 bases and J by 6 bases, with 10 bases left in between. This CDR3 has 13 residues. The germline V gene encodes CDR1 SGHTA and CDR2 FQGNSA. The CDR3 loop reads CASSSRPTNEQFF. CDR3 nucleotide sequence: TGTGCCAGCAGCTCGAGGCCTACCAATGAGCAGTTCTTC.

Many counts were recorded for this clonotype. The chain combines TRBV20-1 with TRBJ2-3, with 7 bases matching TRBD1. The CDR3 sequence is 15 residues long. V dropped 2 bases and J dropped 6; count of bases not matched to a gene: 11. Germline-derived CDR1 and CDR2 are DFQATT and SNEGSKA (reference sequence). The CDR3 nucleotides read TGCAGTGCTAGAAGGGACAGAGAAGTTTACGATACGCAGTATTTT. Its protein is CSARRDREVYDTQYF.

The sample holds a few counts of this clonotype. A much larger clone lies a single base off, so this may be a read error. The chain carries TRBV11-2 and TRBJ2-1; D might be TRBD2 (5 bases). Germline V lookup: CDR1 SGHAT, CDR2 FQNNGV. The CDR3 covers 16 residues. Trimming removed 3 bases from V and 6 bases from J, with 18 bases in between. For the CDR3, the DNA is TGTGCCAGCAGCTTCACGGACCGGAGGATATGCAATGAGCAGTTCTTC. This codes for CASSFTDRRICNEQFF.

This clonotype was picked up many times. Written as DNA, the CDR3 is TGTGCCAGCAGCCACTTCCTTAGTCTCGCACAGTTCTTC. Translation gives CASSHFLSLAQFF. The V call is TRBV3-1, the J call TRBJ2-1; no firm D call. Trimming stripped 3 bases from V and 13 bases from J, with 16 bases between. The CDR3 runs to 13 residues. Germline V gene sequence: CDR1 LGHDT, CDR2 YNNKEL (reference sequence).

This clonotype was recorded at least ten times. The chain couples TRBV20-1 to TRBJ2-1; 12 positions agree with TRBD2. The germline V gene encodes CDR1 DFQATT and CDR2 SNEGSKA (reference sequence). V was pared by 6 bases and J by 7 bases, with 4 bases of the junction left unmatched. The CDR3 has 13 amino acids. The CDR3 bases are TGCAGTGCAAGACTAGCGGGAGTGAATGAGCAGTTCTTC. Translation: CSARLAGVNEQFF.

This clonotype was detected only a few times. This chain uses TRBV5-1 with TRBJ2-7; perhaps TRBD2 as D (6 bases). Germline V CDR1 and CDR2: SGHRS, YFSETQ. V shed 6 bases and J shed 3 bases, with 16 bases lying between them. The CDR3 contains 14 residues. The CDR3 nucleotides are TGCGCCAGCACCGCTGCGGGACCCTTCTACGAGCAGTACTTC. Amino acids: CASTAAGPFYEQYF. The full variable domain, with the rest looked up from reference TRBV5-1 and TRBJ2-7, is KAGVTQTPRYLIKTRGQQVTLSCSPISGHRSVSWYQQTPGQGLQFLFEYFSETQRNKGNFPGRFSGRQFSNSRSEMNVSTLELGDSALYLCASTAAGPFYEQYFGPGTRLTVT.

CDR3 sequence (DNA): TGTGCCAGCAGCTTGGACACAGGGCGGTCCTCCTATGGCTACACCTTC. Residues: CASSLDTGRSSYGYTF. The rearrangement links TRBV5-4 to TRBJ1-2; maybe TRBD1 (6 bases). CDR1 SGHNT and CDR2 YYREEE come from the germline V gene (reference sequence). The V end lost 0 bases, the J end lost 4 bases, and 16 bases lay between the germline ends. CDR3 size: 16 residues. Based on the CDR3 plus reference TRBV5-4 and TRBJ1-2, the full variable domain is ETGVTQSPTHLIKTRGQQVTLRCSSQSGHNTVSWYQQALGQGPQFIFQYYREEENGRGNFPPRFSGLQFPNYSSELNVNALELDDSALYLCASSLDTGRSSYGYTFGSGTRLTVV.

CDR3 coding DNA: TGTGCCAGCAACACAGAGGAATACAATGAGCAGTTCTTC. Its translation: CASNTEEYNEQFF. The rearrangement links TRBV9 to TRBJ2-5; D gene unclear. The DNA end lines up better with TRBJ2-1; the J call may be wrong. Germline V gives CDR1 SGDLS, CDR2 YYNGEE. This CDR3 spans 13 amino acids.

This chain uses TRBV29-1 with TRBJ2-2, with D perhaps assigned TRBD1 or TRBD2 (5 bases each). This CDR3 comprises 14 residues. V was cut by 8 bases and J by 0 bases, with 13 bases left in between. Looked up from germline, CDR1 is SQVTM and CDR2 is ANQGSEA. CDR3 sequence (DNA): TGCAGCACCTGGGACGATCCGAACACCGGGGAGCTGTTTTTT. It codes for CSTWDDPNTGELFF.

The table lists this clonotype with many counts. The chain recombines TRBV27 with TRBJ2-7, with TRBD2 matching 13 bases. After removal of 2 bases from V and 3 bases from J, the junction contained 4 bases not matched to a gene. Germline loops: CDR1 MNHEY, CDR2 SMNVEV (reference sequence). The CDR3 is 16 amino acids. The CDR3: CASSLIGLAGVYEQYF. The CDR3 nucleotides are TGTGCCAGCAGTTTAATCGGACTAGCGGGAGTCTACGAGCAGTACTTC.

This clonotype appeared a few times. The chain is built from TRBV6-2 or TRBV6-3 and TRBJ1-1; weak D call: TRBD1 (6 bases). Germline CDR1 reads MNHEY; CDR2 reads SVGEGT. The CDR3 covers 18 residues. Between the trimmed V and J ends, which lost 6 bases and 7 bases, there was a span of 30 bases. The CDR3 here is CASSHSSGGVGRRNEAFF. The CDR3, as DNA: TGTGCCAGCAGCCACTCATCGGGGGGCGTCGGACGTCGAAATGAAGCTTTCTTT.

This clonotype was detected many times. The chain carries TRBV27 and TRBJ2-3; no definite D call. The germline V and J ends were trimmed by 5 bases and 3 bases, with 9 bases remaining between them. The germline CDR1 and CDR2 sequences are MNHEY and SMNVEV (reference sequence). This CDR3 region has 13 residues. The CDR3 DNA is TGTGCCAGCAGTATACCATTTACAGATACGCAGTATTTT. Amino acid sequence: CASSIPFTDTQYF.

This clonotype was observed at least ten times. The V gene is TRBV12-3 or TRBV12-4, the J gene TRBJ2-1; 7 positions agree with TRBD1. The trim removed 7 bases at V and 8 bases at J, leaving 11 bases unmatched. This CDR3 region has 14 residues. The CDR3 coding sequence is TGTGCCAGCACTCCACCCGACAGGGTTGATGAGCAGTTCTTC. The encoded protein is CASTPPDRVDEQFF.

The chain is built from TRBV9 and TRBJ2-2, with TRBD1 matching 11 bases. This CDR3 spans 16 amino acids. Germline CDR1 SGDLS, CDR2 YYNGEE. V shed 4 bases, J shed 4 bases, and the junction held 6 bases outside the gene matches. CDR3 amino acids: CASSPKDRGLTGELFF. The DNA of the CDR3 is TGTGCCAGCAGCCCCAAGGACAGGGGGCTCACCGGGGAGCTGTTTTTT.